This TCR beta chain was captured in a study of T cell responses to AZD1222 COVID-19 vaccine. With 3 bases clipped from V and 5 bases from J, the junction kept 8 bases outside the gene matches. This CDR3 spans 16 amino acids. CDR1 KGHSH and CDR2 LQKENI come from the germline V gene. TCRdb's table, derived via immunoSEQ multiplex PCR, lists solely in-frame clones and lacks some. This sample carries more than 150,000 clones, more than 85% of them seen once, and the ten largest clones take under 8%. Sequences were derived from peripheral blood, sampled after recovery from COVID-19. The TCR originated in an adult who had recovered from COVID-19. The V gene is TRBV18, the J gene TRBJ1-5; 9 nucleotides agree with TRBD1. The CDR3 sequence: CASSPGTGGAYQPQHF. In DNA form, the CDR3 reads TGTGCCAGCTCACCGGGAACAGGGGGCGCTTATCAGCCCCAGCATTTT.